Presented here are 10 T cell receptor beta chains from one specimen sequenced in a study of T cells after yellow fever vaccination. TCRdb re-derived calls from the 5' RACE reads in MiXCR, one entry per CDR3 protein. Of hundreds of thousands of distinct CDR3 sequences listed, 10% to 15% are singletons. The sequencing used PBMCs, collected on the day of the yellow fever booster vaccination. Receptors originate from a man between 25 and 39 years old who received the YFV17D yellow fever vaccine.

This clonotype was counted only a few times. J is TRBJ2-2 and V is TRBV29-1; 7 nucleotides line up with TRBD1. The CDR3 covers 13 residues. After removal of 6 bases from V and 4 bases from J, the junction contained 5 bases not matched to a gene. CDR1 and CDR2 from the germline V gene are SQVTM and ANQGSEA. The CDR3 DNA follows: TGCAGCGTAAGACAGGGTGGCACCGGGGAGCTGTTTTTT. Encoded protein: CSVRQGGTGELFF.

V is TRBV20-1 and J is TRBJ2-7, with 8 bases aligning to TRBD2. Germline V gene data show CDR1 as DFQATT and CDR2 as SNEGSKA (reference sequence). This CDR3 is built from 14 residues. J was trimmed by 3 bases and V by 0 bases; bases with no gene match: 4. The CDR3 nucleotides read TGCAGTGCTAGAGATGGCGCGGGAGGCTACGAGCAGTACTTC. Protein product: CSARDGAGGYEQYF.

In its sample, this clonotype was seen many times. The genes are TRBV12-3 or TRBV12-4 and TRBJ2-4, with unresolved D. The CDR3 extends over 13 amino acids. With 6 bases removed from V and 0 bases from J, the gap between germline ends came to 6 bases. In DNA form, the CDR3 reads TGTGCCAGCAGCCCAGGAGCCAAAAACATTCAGTACTTC. Protein sequence: CASSPGAKNIQYF.

V gene TRBV7-2 combines with J gene TRBJ2-3; 8 bases map to TRBD2. This CDR3 has 17 residues. Germline CDR1 is SGHTA and CDR2 is FQGNSA. Trimming took 5 bases from V and 1 from J; bases not matched to a gene: 11. The DNA for the CDR3 is TGTGCCAGCAGCCATTCCACGGCACTAGCGGGCACAGATACGCAGTATTTT. Protein sequence: CASSHSTALAGTDTQYF.

In its sample, this clonotype was seen a few times. The gene calls are TRBV20-1 and TRBJ2-1, with D tentatively TRBD2 (5 bases). V was clipped by 2 bases and J by 7 bases, with 15 bases between them. In germline, CDR1 is DFQATT, CDR2 SNEGSKA (reference sequence). The CDR3 runs 14 residues. In DNA, the CDR3 is TGCAGTGCTAGACCCAGGAGGATATTGAATGAGCAGTTCTTC. Protein product: CSARPRRILNEQFF.

This clonotype was seen only a few times. The chain carries TRBV5-5 and TRBJ2-1; 11 bases match TRBD2. After removal of 1 base from V and 5 bases from J, the junction contained 2 bases not matched to a gene. This CDR3 has 15 residues. The germline V gene encodes CDR1 SGHKS and CDR2 YYEKEE (reference sequence). In DNA form, the CDR3 reads TGTGCCAGCAGCTTGATGGGACTAGCGGACAATGAGCAGTTCTTC. Amino acids: CASSLMGLADNEQFF.

The V call is TRBV7-2, the J call TRBJ1-4; D uncertain. The CDR3 sequence is 16 residues long. Germline V gene data show CDR1 as SGHTA and CDR2 as FQGNSA. V lost 5 bases, J lost 6 bases, and 19 bases lay in between. CDR3 nucleotide sequence: TGTGCCAGCAGCCGAAGGAGGCCGGACTGGGATGAAAAACTGTTTTTT. This codes for CASSRRRPDWDEKLFF. The full variable domain, in which reference TRBV7-2 and TRBJ1-4 provide the parts outside the CDR3, is GAGVSQSPSNKVTEKGKDVELRCDPISGHTALYWYRQSLGQGLEFLIYFQGNSAPDKSGLPSDRFSAERTGGSVSTLTIQRTQQEDSAVYLCASSRRRPDWDEKLFFGSGTQLSVL.

This clonotype came up a few times. The chain is built from TRBV20-1 and TRBJ1-5; 7 bases are shared with TRBD1. Germline CDR1 DFQATT, CDR2 SNEGSKA (reference sequence). This CDR3 contains 14 residues. V lost 5 bases, J lost 2 bases, and 6 bases stayed unmatched. CDR3 protein: CSAYRGGRNQPQHF. Here the CDR3 DNA reads TGCAGTGCTTACAGGGGCGGGCGCAATCAGCCCCAGCATTTT.

This sequence joins TRBV4-3 and TRBJ2-3; D remains ambiguous. CDR1 and CDR2 (germline): LGHNA, YSLEER. Between the trimmed V and J ends, which lost 3 bases and 5 bases, there was a span of 9 bases. CDR3 size: 13 residues. Here the CDR3 reads CASSQGTVDTQYF. The CDR3 bases are TGCGCCAGCAGCCAGGGTACTGTAGATACGCAGTATTTT.

This clonotype was observed a few times. V gene TRBV29-1 combines with J gene TRBJ1-2, with TRBD1 identical over 12 bases. The J segment lost 5 bases and the V segment lost 6 bases, leaving 10 bases of the junction unmatched. The CDR3 has 15 amino acids. Germline V CDR1 and CDR2: SQVTM, ANQGSEA. The CDR3 region is CSVTGTGGGRYGYTF. CDR3 bases: TGCAGCGTGACCGGGACAGGGGGCGGACGGTATGGCTACACCTTC.